A selection of T cell receptor beta chains follows, all from one sample in a study of radiotherapy plus CTLA-4 blockade in lung cancer. Using immunoSEQ multiplex PCR, the repertoire was profiled, and TCRdb retains in-frame clones only, with some absent. This sample has tens of thousands of clones; roughly 77% occur once, and the top ten carry 7.5% to 9.5%. Material: peripheral blood, obtained from a patient treated with radiotherapy plus ipilimumab. The receptors come from a human donor with non-small cell lung cancer who had a complete response to radiotherapy plus ipilimumab. The conserved cysteine and the conserved F or W are not part of the CDR3 here.

CDR3aa: ASSYGGRGQTGELF; v_gene: TRBV6-5; j_gene: TRBJ2-2
CDR3aa: ASSSDSSGGNTIY; v_gene: TRBV7-2; j_gene: TRBJ1-3
CDR3aa: ASSLAEGLAGDDEQF; v_gene: TRBV7-9; j_gene: TRBJ2-1
CDR3aa: ATSRDVPGGNTGELF; v_gene: TRBV15; j_gene: TRBJ2-2
CDR3aa: ASSRGGGTDTQY; v_gene: TRBV5-1; j_gene: TRBJ2-3
CDR3aa: ASSRGTSGGADEQF; v_gene: TRBV5-1; j_gene: TRBJ2-1
CDR3aa: ASSVAQANTGELF; v_gene: TRBV2; j_gene: TRBJ2-2
CDR3aa: ASSPATTGTYEQY; v_gene: TRBV18; j_gene: TRBJ2-7
CDR3aa: ASRSGQGNSPLH; v_gene: TRBV6-5; j_gene: TRBJ1-6
CDR3aa: ASSSRDRVFHEQY; v_gene: TRBV27; j_gene: TRBJ2-7
CDR3aa: ASSPRDREQPQH; v_gene: TRBV6-1; j_gene: TRBJ1-5
CDR3aa: ASSLDRTGSRANVLT; v_gene: TRBV5-1; j_gene: TRBJ2-6
CDR3aa: ASSQGREGRNQPQH; v_gene: TRBV4-1; j_gene: TRBJ1-5
CDR3aa: ASSLVFAGPQETQY; v_gene: TRBV13; j_gene: TRBJ2-5
CDR3aa: ASSPGQGRILAKNIQY; v_gene: TRBV7-2; j_gene: TRBJ2-4
CDR3aa: ASSLPFTSTKNIQY; v_gene: TRBV5-8; j_gene: TRBJ2-4
CDR3aa: ASRSRGGEKLF; v_gene: TRBV7-6; j_gene: TRBJ1-4
CDR3aa: ASIKTGTIKNIQY; v_gene: TRBV2; j_gene: TRBJ2-4
CDR3aa: ATSGQGNQPQH; v_gene: TRBV6-6; j_gene: TRBJ1-5
CDR3aa: ASSRRQGTEAF; v_gene: TRBV4-3; j_gene: TRBJ1-1
CDR3aa: ASSKDRGSSPQH; v_gene: TRBV7-9; j_gene: TRBJ1-5
CDR3aa: ASSYTWAGLNQPQH; v_gene: TRBV6-5; j_gene: TRBJ1-5
CDR3aa: ASSSITQGVANQPQH; v_gene: TRBV27; j_gene: TRBJ1-5
CDR3aa: SARDNYEQY; v_gene: TRBV20-1; j_gene: TRBJ2-7
CDR3aa: ASRDRADQPQH; v_gene: TRBV27; j_gene: TRBJ1-5
CDR3aa: ASSQDRSGGGSGANVLT; v_gene: TRBV4-1; j_gene: TRBJ2-6
CDR3aa: ASSLRLAGGGF; v_gene: TRBV7-2; j_gene: TRBJ2-1
CDR3aa: ASSPGDRDFGNTIY; v_gene: TRBV5-1; j_gene: TRBJ1-3
CDR3aa: ASSLAGSAEAF; v_gene: TRBV11-3; j_gene: TRBJ1-1
CDR3aa: ASSLQGAGTDTQY; v_gene: TRBV7-9; j_gene: TRBJ2-3
CDR3aa: ASSSPTSGSYNEQF; v_gene: TRBV27; j_gene: TRBJ2-1
CDR3aa: ASSVTGTTNNEQF; v_gene: TRBV6-5; j_gene: TRBJ2-1
CDR3aa: ASSGPGNEKLF; v_gene: TRBV2; j_gene: TRBJ1-4
CDR3aa: ASSSLATTGELF; v_gene: TRBV7-2; j_gene: TRBJ2-2
CDR3aa: ASSSGQGGTPLH; v_gene: TRBV5-1; j_gene: TRBJ1-6
CDR3aa: ASTKASGNYGYT; v_gene: TRBV5-5; j_gene: TRBJ1-2
CDR3aa: ASTLRGRETQY; v_gene: TRBV6-6; j_gene: TRBJ2-5
CDR3aa: ASSLIGLAYNEQF; v_gene: TRBV7-2; j_gene: TRBJ2-1
CDR3aa: ASRETDYNEQF; v_gene: TRBV2; j_gene: TRBJ2-1
CDR3aa: ASTQRDSPYEQY; v_gene: TRBV7-9; j_gene: TRBJ2-7
CDR3aa: ASSSPGQGVFYEQY; v_gene: TRBV7-8; j_gene: TRBJ2-7
CDR3aa: AWSVGTGEGNTIY; v_gene: TRBV30; j_gene: TRBJ1-3
CDR3aa: ASRPGQTNYGYT; v_gene: TRBV19; j_gene: TRBJ1-2
CDR3aa: ASSPESGGVIQY; v_gene: TRBV18; j_gene: TRBJ2-4
CDR3aa: ASTPAWTDAPEAF; v_gene: TRBV6-5; j_gene: TRBJ1-1
CDR3aa: ASSPLAGGETQY; v_gene: TRBV18; j_gene: TRBJ2-5
CDR3aa: ASSLGAGTGPGEQY; v_gene: TRBV7-9; j_gene: TRBJ2-7
CDR3aa: ASSLRLAGVETQY; v_gene: TRBV27; j_gene: TRBJ2-5
CDR3aa: ASSDRGVSPLH; v_gene: TRBV27; j_gene: TRBJ1-6
CDR3aa: ALRASSGNEQF; v_gene: TRBV6-6; j_gene: TRBJ2-1
CDR3aa: ASSIQAQNNEQF; v_gene: TRBV19; j_gene: TRBJ2-1
CDR3aa: ASSWGGVSGANVLT; v_gene: TRBV5-1; j_gene: TRBJ2-6
CDR3aa: ASSYTNRGPYEQY; v_gene: TRBV13; j_gene: NA
CDR3aa: ASSSGFLYNEQF; v_gene: TRBV6-5; j_gene: TRBJ2-1
CDR3aa: ASSPRLASYYNEQF; v_gene: TRBV9; j_gene: TRBJ2-1